This passage covers 8 T cell receptor beta chains from one sample sequenced in a study of T-cell memory formation after mild COVID-19. A single record per CDR3 protein comes from TCRdb applying MiXCR to the 5' RACE reads. The repertoire holds fewer than 150,000 distinct CDR3 sequences, with approximately 17% as singletons. Input material: PBMCs or a T cell subset sorted from them (not recorded which). The receptors derive from a man between 18 and 29 years old who had mild COVID-19 (a few samples of this study predate the infection). Cell type and time point are not known.

The V and J genes are TRBV7-9 and TRBJ1-1; TRBD1 matches at 8 bases. Germline loops: CDR1 SEHNR, CDR2 FQNEAQ (reference sequence). The V segment lost 5 bases and the J segment 2 bases; nucleotides outside the gene matches: 7. CDR3 length: 15 residues. The CDR3 loop is CASSPQGASNTEAFF. The CDR3 bases are TGTGCCAGCAGCCCCCAGGGGGCGAGTAACACTGAAGCTTTCTTT.

This clonotype has at least ten counts. The chain is built from TRBV12-3 or TRBV12-4 and TRBJ1-1, with TRBD1 as a possible D gene (6 bases). Trimming pared 5 bases from V and 4 bases from J, leaving 14 bases between. The CDR3 has 14 residues. CDR3 region: CASSPGDKGTEAFF. In DNA, the CDR3 is TGTGCCAGCAGTCCAGGGGACAAGGGCACTGAAGCTTTCTTT.

The chain carries TRBV4-3 and TRBJ2-7; perhaps TRBD2 as D (6 bases). Per the germline V gene, CDR1 is LGHNA and CDR2 is YSLEER. The ends were cut back, 0 bases at V and 2 bases at J, with 11 bases in the middle. This CDR3 is 15 amino acids long. CDR3 sequence: CASSQDWDFTYEQYF. The CDR3 DNA is TGCGCCAGCAGCCAAGACTGGGACTTTACCTACGAGCAGTACTTC.

V usage is TRBV6-5 and J usage is TRBJ2-3, with D perhaps assigned TRBD1 or TRBD2 (5 bases each). V was cut by 3 bases and J by 2 bases, with 15 bases left in between. The CDR3 sequence is 16 residues long. Germline V CDR1 and CDR2: MNHEY, SVGAGI. For the CDR3, the DNA is TGTGCCAGCAGTTATTTGGGCCAGGGAGACACAGATACGCAGTATTTT. Protein: CASSYLGQGDTDTQYF.

The chain links TRBV30 to TRBJ2-3; D gene uncertain. V was trimmed by 3 bases and J by 1 base, leaving 14 bases between them. The CDR3 is 15 amino acids. Germline CDR1 GTSNPN, CDR2 SVGIG (reference sequence). CDR3 coding DNA: TGTGCCTGGAGCGCAGGCTTAGGACGCACAGATACGCAGTATTTT. It encodes CAWSAGLGRTDTQYF.

This clonotype turned up a few times. The chain recombines TRBV13 with TRBJ2-3; 11 nucleotides agree with TRBD2. The CDR3 is 16 amino acids. CDR1 PRHDT and CDR2 FYEKMQ come from the germline V gene (reference sequence). V trimming: 4 bases; J trimming: 6 bases; junction bases outside the gene matches: 9. The CDR3 sequence is CASSSPLAGGADTQYF. CDR3 nucleotide sequence: TGTGCCAGCAGCTCCCCTCTAGCGGGGGGCGCCGATACGCAGTATTTT.

This clonotype appeared a few times. One junction end disagrees with the germline gene, perhaps due to a read error. The chain carries TRBV7-2 and TRBJ2-1, with TRBD2 matching over 8 bases. There are 16 residues in the CDR3. CDR1 is SGHTA, CDR2 FQGNSA, per germline. The CDR3 bases are TGTGCCAGCACCTTACACGGGGGGGGCGCGGAATATGAGCAGTTCTTC. Translated, it gives CASTLHGGGAEYEQFF.

This rearrangement joins TRBV12-3 or TRBV12-4 to TRBJ2-1; 9 bases are shared with TRBD2. There are 15 residues in the CDR3. V shed 6 bases, J shed 3 bases, and the junction held 6 bases outside the gene matches. The CDR3 spells CASSNSGGHYNEQFF. In nucleotides, the CDR3 is TGTGCCAGCAGCAATAGCGGGGGACACTACAATGAGCAGTTCTTC.